This T cell receptor beta chain was sequenced for a study of blood T cell repertoires in COVID-19. Authors' methods: The authors estimated nucleated cell counts from reference gene primer amplification. Some clones are missing from TCRdb's copy, which holds only in-frame ones; the method was immunoSEQ multiplex PCR. V and J calls and clone size follow that table, whereas D and trimming were derived from the DNA. The sample comprises hundreds of thousands of clones, around 87% of which are singletons, and about 6% rests with the top ten. Germline trimming cut 1 base from V and 8 bases from J; bases unmatched to any gene: 8. Germline lookup yields CDR1 LGHNA and CDR2 YSLEER. The CDR3 spans 15 residues.

The receptor's source is a woman in her forties or fifties with COVID-19, enrolled during active disease. The gene calls are TRBV4-3 and TRBJ2-4; 7 bases agree with TRBD1. Sequencing was done on a sample of peripheral blood. CDR3 nucleotides: TGCGCCAGCAGCCAAGCCAAGGGGGCGATGGACATTCAGTACTTC. Protein sequence: CASSQAKGAMDIQYF.